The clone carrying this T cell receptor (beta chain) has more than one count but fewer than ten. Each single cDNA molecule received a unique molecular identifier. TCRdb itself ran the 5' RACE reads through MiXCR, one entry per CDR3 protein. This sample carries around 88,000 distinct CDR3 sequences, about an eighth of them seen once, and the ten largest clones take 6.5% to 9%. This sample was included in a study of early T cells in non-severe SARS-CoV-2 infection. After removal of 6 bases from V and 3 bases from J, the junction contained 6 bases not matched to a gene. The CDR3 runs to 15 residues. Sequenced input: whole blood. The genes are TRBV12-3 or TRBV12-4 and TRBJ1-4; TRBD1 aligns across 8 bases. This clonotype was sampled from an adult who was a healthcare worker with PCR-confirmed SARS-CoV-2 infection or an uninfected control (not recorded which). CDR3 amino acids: CASSPGQGPNEKLFF. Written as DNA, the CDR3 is TGTGCCAGCAGCCCTGGACAGGGACCTAATGAAAAACTGTTTTTT.